The clone carrying this T cell receptor beta chain was recorded only once. These data originate in a study of CD8 T cells in Susac syndrome. The length of the CDR3 is 15 residues. V shed 11 bases, J shed 5 bases, and the junction held 17 bases outside the gene matches. Per germline, CDR1 SGHAT and CDR2 FQNNGV. The study sequenced TCR beta in blood CD8+ and CD4+ T cells. The authors reverse transcribed about 0.5 to 1 ug RNA with random hexamers. It was immunoSEQ multiplex PCR that amplified TCR beta CDR3 across 54 Vbeta and 13 Jbeta. In TCRdb, the immunoSEQ multiplex PCR reads were re-called with MiXCR into one record per CDR3 protein. The sample records roughly 300,000 distinct CDR3 sequences, around 84% being singletons.

Sequenced sample: CD8+ T cells from PBMCs. The chain couples TRBV11-2 to TRBJ2-7; TRBD1 matches at 8 bases. This clonotype originated in a human donor with multiple sclerosis. For the CDR3, the DNA is TGTGCCTCCACTGCGTCGGACAGGGAATTAGACGAGCAGTACTTC. It translates to CASTASDRELDEQYF.